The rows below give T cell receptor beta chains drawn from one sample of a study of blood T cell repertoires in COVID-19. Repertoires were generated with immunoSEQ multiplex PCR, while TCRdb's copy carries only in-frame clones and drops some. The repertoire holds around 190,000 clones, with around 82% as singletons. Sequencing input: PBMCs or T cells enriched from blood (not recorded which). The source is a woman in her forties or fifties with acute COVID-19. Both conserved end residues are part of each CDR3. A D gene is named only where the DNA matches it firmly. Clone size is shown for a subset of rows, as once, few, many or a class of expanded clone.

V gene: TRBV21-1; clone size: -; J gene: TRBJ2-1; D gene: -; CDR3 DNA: TGTGCCAGCAGCAAAGGGGGCGGGGATGAGCAGTTCTTC; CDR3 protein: CASSKGGGDEQFF
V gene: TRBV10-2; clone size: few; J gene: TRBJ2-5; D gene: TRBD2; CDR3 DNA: TGCGCCAGCAGTGAGAGTCCGGGAGGGGTCCAAGAGACCCAGTACTTC; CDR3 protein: CASSESPGGVQETQYF
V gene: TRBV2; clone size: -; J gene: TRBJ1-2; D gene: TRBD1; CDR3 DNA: TGTGCCAGCAGGTACAGGGGGGAAGGCTACACCTTC; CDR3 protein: CASRYRGEGYTF
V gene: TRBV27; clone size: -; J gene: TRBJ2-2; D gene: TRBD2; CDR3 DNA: TGTGCCAGCAGTTTTCAGCGGGGCACCGGGGAGCTGTTTTTT; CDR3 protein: CASSFQRGTGELFF
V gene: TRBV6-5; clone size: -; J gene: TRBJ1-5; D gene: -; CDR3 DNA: TGTGCCAGCAGTTACAGGCGGGGGGGTGAGCCCCAGCATTTT; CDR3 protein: CASSYRRGGEPQHF
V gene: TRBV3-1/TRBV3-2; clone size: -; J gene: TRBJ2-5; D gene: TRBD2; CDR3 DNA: TGTGCCAGCAGCCAAGCAAGCGGGGGGAAGGAGACCCAGTACTTC; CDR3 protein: CASSQASGGKETQYF
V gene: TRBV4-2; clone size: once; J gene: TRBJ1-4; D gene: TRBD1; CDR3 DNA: TGTGCCAGCAGCCAAGTGGGACAGGGTGATGAAAAACTGTTTTTT; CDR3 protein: CASSQVGQGDEKLFF
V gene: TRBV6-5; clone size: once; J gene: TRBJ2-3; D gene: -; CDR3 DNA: TGTGCCAGCAGTTCCGCAGGCACAGATACGCAGTATTTT; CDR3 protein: CASSSAGTDTQYF
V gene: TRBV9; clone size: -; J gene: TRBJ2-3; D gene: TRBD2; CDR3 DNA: TGTGCCAGCAGCGTGGCTGGGGAGGGTAGGTGGGCGCAGTATTTT; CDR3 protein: CASSVAGEGRWAQYF
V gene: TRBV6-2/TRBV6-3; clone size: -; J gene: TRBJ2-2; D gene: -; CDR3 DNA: TGTGCCAGCAGTTACTCAGCGGGACAGGAATCCGGGGAGCTGTTTTTT; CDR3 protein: CASSYSAGQESGELFF
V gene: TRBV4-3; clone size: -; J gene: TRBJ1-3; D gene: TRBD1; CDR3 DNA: TGCGCCAGCAGCCAAGATCTCACTCGCCCGGGGACAGGGGCTGGAAACACCATATATTTT; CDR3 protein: CASSQDLTRPGTGAGNTIYF
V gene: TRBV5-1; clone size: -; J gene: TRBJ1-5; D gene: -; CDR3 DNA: TGCGCCAGCAGCCCAGGACAAGAGAATCAGCCCCAGCATTTT; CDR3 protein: CASSPGQENQPQHF
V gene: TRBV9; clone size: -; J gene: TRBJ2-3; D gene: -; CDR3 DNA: TGTGCCAGCAGCCTGACCCGGGGCACAGATACGCAGTATTTT; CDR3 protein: CASSLTRGTDTQYF
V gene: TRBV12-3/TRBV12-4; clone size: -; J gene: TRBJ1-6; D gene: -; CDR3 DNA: TGTGCCAGCAGCAGGGGAAGGGATTCACCCCTCCACTTT; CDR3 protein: CASSRGRDSPLHF
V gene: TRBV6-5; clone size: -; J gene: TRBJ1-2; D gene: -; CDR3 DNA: TGTGCCAGCAGTTACGCAGGCAGCCTCCGATCCTATGGCTACACCTTC; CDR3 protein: CASSYAGSLRSYGYTF
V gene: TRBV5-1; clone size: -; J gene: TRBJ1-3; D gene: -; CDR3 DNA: TGCGCCAGCAGCTCTAATTGGGGCGCCTCTGGAAACACCATATATTTT; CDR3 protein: CASSSNWGASGNTIYF
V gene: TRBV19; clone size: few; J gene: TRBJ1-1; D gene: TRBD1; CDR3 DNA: TGTGCCAGTAGTATTTCCCAGGGACAGATGAACACTGAAGCTTTCTTT; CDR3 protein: CASSISQGQMNTEAFF
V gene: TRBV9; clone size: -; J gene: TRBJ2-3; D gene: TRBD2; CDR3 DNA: TGTGCCAGCAGCATAAGCGGGGGGGCGAGTGATACGCAGTATTTT; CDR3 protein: CASSISGGASDTQYF
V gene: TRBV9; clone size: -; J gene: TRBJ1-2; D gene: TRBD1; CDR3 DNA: TGTGCCAGCAGCCGCGGACAGGGGACGGGGAACTATGGCTACACCTTC; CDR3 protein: CASSRGQGTGNYGYTF
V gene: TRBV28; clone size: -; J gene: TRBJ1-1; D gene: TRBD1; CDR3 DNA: TGTGCCAGCATGGGACAGCTGAACACTGAAGCTTTCTTT; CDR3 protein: CASMGQLNTEAFF
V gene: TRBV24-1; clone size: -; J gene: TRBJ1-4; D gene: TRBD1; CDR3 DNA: TGTGCCACCAGTGACGGGGGACAGGGAGGTGAAAAACTGTTTTTT; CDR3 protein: CATSDGGQGGEKLFF
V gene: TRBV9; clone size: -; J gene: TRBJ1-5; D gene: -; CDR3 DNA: TGTGCCAGCAGCGTAGCCTGGTTGAGGGAACTTTATAGCAATCAGCCCCAGCATTTT; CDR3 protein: CASSVAWLRELYSNQPQHF
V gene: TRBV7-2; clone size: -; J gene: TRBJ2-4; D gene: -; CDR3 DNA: TGTGCCAGCGCTTTAGCCGAGCAGATTCAGTACTTC; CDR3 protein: CASALAEQIQYF
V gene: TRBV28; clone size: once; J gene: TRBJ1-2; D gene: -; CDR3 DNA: TGTGCCAGCAGTTTAGTAGGGGATGGCTACACCTTC; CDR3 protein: CASSLVGDGYTF
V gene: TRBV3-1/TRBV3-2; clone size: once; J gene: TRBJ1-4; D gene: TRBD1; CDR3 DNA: TGTGCCAGCAGCGCCTTCGGGGACAGCAATGAAAAACTGTTTTTT; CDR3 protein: CASSAFGDSNEKLFF
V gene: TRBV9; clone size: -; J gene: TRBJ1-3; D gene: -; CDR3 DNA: TGTGCCAGCAGCGGCAGTGGCTCTGGAAACACCATATATTTT; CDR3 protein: CASSGSGSGNTIYF
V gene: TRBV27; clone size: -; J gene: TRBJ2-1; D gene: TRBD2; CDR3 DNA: TGTGCCAGCAGTTTATTAGTCGGGCTAGCGGGGGTTGAGCAGTTCTTC; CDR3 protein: CASSLLVGLAGVEQFF
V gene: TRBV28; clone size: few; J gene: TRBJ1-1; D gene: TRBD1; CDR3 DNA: TGTGCCAGCATCTCTGGGGCGCAACAGGGGGCGAACACTGAAGCTTTCTTT; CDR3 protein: CASISGAQQGANTEAFF
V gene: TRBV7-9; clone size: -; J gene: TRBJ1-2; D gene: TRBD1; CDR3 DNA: TGTGCCAGCAGCCCGGAAGTGGGAACAGGGGGCTATGGCTACACCTTC; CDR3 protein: CASSPEVGTGGYGYTF
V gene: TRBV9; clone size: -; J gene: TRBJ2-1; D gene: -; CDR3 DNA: TGTGCCAGCAGCGTATTACAGGGTGACGGGGAATATCTGTTCTTC; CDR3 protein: CASSVLQGDGEYLFF
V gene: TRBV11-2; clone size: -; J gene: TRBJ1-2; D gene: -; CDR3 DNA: TGTGCCAGCAGCTCAGTCGAACAACTACCGGACAGTTACTATGGCTACACCTTC; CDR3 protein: CASSSVEQLPDSYYGYTF
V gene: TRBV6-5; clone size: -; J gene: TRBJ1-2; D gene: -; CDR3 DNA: TGTGCCAGCAGTTATTTGGGGCCAGCTAACTATGGCTACACCTTC; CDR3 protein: CASSYLGPANYGYTF
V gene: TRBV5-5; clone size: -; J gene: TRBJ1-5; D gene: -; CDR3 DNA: TGTGCCAGCAGCCCGATGGGGGGGGCTAGCAATCAGCCCCAGCATTTT; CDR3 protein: CASSPMGGASNQPQHF
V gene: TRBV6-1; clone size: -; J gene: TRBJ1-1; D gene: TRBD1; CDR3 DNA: TGTGCCAGCAGTGAGAGGGGACAGGGGGCACGAGCTTTCTTT; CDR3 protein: CASSERGQGARAFF
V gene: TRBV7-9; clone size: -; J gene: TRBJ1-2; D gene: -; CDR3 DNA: TGTGCCAGCAGCTCCCTCGAACAGGTTGGAGGCTACACCTTC; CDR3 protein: CASSSLEQVGGYTF
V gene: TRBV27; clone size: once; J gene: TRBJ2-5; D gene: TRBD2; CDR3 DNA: TGTGCCAGCAGCACCCCGGGGGGAGAGACCCAGTACTTC; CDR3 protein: CASSTPGGETQYF
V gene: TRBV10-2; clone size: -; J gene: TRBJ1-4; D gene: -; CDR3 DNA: TGCGCCAGCAGTGAGCCCGGGGACAAGGGTAATGAAAAACTGTTTTTT; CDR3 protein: CASSEPGDKGNEKLFF
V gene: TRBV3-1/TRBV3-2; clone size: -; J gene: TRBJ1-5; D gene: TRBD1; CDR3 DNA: TGTGCCAGCAGCCAACAGGGGGTAGGTAGCAATCAGCCCCAGCATTTT; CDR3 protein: CASSQQGVGSNQPQHF
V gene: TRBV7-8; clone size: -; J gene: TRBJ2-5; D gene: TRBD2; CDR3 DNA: TGTGCCAGCAGCTTACTGAGCGGGGGGCGTCAAGAGACCCAGTACTTC; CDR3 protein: CASSLLSGGRQETQYF
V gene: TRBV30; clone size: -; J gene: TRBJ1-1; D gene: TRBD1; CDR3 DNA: TGTGCCTGCCCGGGACAGGTGGGAACTGAAGCTTTCTTT; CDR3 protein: CACPGQVGTEAFF
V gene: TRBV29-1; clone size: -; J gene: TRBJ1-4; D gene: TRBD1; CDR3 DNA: TGCAGCGTTGGTGCAGGGGGCGGTGAAAAACTGTTTTTT; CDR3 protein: CSVGAGGGEKLFF
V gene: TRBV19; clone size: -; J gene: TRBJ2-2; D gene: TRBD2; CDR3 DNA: TGTGCCAGTATTCAGACTAGCGGGGGCCAGTCGAACACCGGGGAGCTGTTTTTT; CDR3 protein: CASIQTSGGQSNTGELFF
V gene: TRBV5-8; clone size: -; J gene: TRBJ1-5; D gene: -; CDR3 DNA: TGTGCCAGCAGCCCTCAGTACAATCAGCCCCAGCATTTT; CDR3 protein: CASSPQYNQPQHF
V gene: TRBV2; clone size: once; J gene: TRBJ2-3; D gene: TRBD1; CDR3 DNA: TGTGCCAGCAGCCGCGGGCGGCAGGGGGCAGATACGCAGTATTTT; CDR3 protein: CASSRGRQGADTQYF
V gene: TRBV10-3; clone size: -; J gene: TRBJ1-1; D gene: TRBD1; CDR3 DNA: TGTGCCATCACCCTGGACAGGGAGACTGAAGCTTTCTTT; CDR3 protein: CAITLDRETEAFF
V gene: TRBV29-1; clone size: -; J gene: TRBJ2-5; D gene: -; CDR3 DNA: TGCAGCGGTAGCAGACGGGGTATAGAGACCCAGTACTTC; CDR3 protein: CSGSRRGIETQYF
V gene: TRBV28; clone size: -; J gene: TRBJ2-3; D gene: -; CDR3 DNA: TGTGCCAGCAGCCAGGAAAGGAACACAGATACGCAGTATTTT; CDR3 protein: CASSQERNTDTQYF
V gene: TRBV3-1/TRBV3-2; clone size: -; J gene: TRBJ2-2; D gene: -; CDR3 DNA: TGTGCCAGCAGCCAAGATTGGAGCCTAGGGGACACCGGGGAGCTGTTTTTT; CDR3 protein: CASSQDWSLGDTGELFF
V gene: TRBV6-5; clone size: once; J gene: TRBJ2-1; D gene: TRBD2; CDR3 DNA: TGTGCCAGCAGTTACTCTACTAGCGGCTCCTACAATGAGCAGTTCTTC; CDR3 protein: CASSYSTSGSYNEQFF
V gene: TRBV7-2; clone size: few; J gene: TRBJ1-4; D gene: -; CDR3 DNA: TGTGCCAGCAGCCCGGACCCGTTCCGCGGGGAAAAACTGTTTTTT; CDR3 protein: CASSPDPFRGEKLFF
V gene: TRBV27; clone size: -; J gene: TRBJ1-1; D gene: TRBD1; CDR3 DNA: TGTGCCAGCAGTTTAATTTGGGGGACAGGGCGAACTGAAGCTTTCTTT; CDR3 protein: CASSLIWGTGRTEAFF
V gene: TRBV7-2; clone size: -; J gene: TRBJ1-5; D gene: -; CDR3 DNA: TGTGCCAGCAGCTTAGGCGACGGAGTAGGCAATCAGCCCCAGCATTTT; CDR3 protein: CASSLGDGVGNQPQHF
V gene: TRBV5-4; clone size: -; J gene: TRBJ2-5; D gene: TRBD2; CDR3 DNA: TGTGCCAGCAGCCCTTGGGTGACTTGGGGGGGCCAAGAGACCCAGTACTTC; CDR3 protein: CASSPWVTWGGQETQYF